The next 20 T cell receptor beta chains were all read from a single sample in a study of cytomegalovirus exposure and HLA in healthy donors. Researchers ran the PCR with 60 Vbeta and 13 Jbeta primers. Repertoires were generated with immunoSEQ multiplex PCR, while TCRdb's copy carries only in-frame clones and drops some. The table records approximately 200,000 clones, around 83% of them present only once. The sequenced sample consisted of PBMCs. All receptors derive from a woman aged 50 to 65 in good health and CMV-seropositive.

The chain carries TRBV19 and TRBJ2-5, with D perhaps matching TRBD1 (6 bases). The CDR3 is 17 amino acids. Per germline, CDR1 LNHDA and CDR2 SQIVND (reference sequence). V dropped 1 base and J dropped 5 bases, with 20 bases sitting between them. CDR3 residues: CASSIGGAQGGWETQYF. The CDR3, as DNA: TGTGCCAGTAGTATAGGTGGGGCACAGGGTGGGTGGGAGACCCAGTACTTC.

This chain joins TRBV30 and TRBJ1-6, with 8 nucleotides matching TRBD1. This CDR3 has 12 residues. Germline CDR1 and CDR2: GTSNPN and SVGIG (reference sequence). CDR3 bases: TGTGCATTGGACAGGGCCGGCTCACCCCTCCACTTT. This translates into CALDRAGSPLHF.

This chain connects TRBV29-1 to TRBJ2-7; 12 bases agree with TRBD2. With 4 bases clipped from V and 1 base from J, the junction kept 5 bases outside the gene matches. Germline CDR1 and CDR2: SQVTM and ANQGSEA. The CDR3 contains 15 residues. CDR3 amino acids: CSVGLAGDPSYEQYF. The CDR3 DNA follows: TGCAGCGTTGGACTAGCGGGGGACCCTTCCTACGAGCAGTACTTC.

J is TRBJ1-1 and V is TRBV7-9; 8 bases match TRBD1. Losses at the gene ends were 6 bases for V and 5 bases for J; bases not matched to a gene: 5. Germline-derived CDR1 and CDR2 are SEHNR and FQNEAQ (reference sequence). The CDR3 runs to 13 residues. CDR3 sequence: CASRGTGRTEAFF. CDR3 nucleotides: TGTGCCAGCAGGGGGACAGGAAGGACTGAAGCTTTCTTT.

V and J are TRBV19 and TRBJ2-3; 11 nucleotides match TRBD2. The CDR3 totals 17 residues. Unmatched junction bases numbered 4, after V lost 0 bases and J lost 2 bases. Germline-derived CDR1 and CDR2 are LNHDA and SQIVND (reference sequence). The CDR3 protein is CASSIEATSGNTDTQYF. Here the CDR3 DNA reads TGTGCCAGTAGTATAGAGGCGACTAGCGGGAACACAGATACGCAGTATTTT. Full variable domain (rest looked up from reference TRBV19 and TRBJ2-3): DGGITQSPKYLFRKEGQNVTLSCEQNLNHDAMYWYRQDPGQGLRLIYYSQIVNDFQKGDIAEGYSVSREKKESFPLTVTSAQKNPTAFYLCASSIEATSGNTDTQYFGPGTRLTVL.

The V call is TRBV28, the J call TRBJ2-7; D might be TRBD1 (6 bases). The length of the CDR3 is 15 residues. Germline loops: CDR1 MDHEN, CDR2 SYDVKM. V was clipped by 6 bases and J by 1 base, with 16 bases between them. The CDR3 DNA reads as TGTGCCAGCAGGTCCTTCGGCGGACAGTCCTACGAGCAGTACTTC. Its protein product is CASRSFGGQSYEQYF.

The CDR3 sequence: CASSEALAGEKLFF. The CDR3 nucleotides read TGTGCCAGCAGTGAAGCCCTCGCGGGGGAAAAACTGTTTTTT. The chain has TRBV2 and TRBJ1-4; D call uncertain. Trimming removed 0 bases from V and 8 bases from J, with 10 bases in between. The CDR3 has 14 amino acids. Per the germline V gene, CDR1 is SNHLY and CDR2 is FYNNEI.

This chain uses TRBV4-2 with TRBJ2-1, with 11 bases matching TRBD2. Per the germline V gene, CDR1 is LGHNA and CDR2 is YNFKEQ. There are 20 residues in the CDR3. V was clipped by 2 bases and J by 4 bases; unmatched bases: 16. The DNA for the CDR3 is TGTGCCAGCAGCCAAAAAGGCCCCCCCGATTCTAGCGGGGGGTACAATGAGCAGTTCTTC. Residues: CASSQKGPPDSSGGYNEQFF.

This chain links TRBV7-2 with TRBJ1-6; D is unclear. Between the trimmed V and J ends, which lost 3 bases and 8 bases, there was a span of 20 bases. This CDR3 region has 17 residues. Germline V CDR1 and CDR2: SGHTA, FQGNSA. CDR3 amino acids: CASSFGNPGSVDSPLHF. The CDR3 nucleotides are TGTGCCAGCAGCTTCGGGAATCCGGGGTCAGTGGATTCACCCCTCCACTTT. The whole variable domain, remainder taken from reference TRBV7-2 and TRBJ1-6, is GAGVSQSPSNKVTEKGKDVELRCDPISGHTALYWYRQSLGQGLEFLIYFQGNSAPDKSGLPSDRFSAERTGGSVSTLTIQRTQQEDSAVYLCASSFGNPGSVDSPLHFGNGTRLTVT.

This rearrangement joins TRBV27 to TRBJ1-4; a possible D gene is TRBD1 (6 bases). V lost 6 bases and J 8 bases, leaving 16 bases between the germline ends. CDR1 and CDR2 (germline): MNHEY, SMNVEV (reference sequence). The length of the CDR3 is 14 residues. CDR3 protein: CASSPNREGEKLFF. DNA of the CDR3: TGTGCCAGCAGCCCAAACAGGGAGGGAGAAAAACTGTTTTTT. Variable domain in full (rest from reference TRBV27 and TRBJ1-4): EAQVTQNPRYLITVTGKKLTVTCSQNMNHEYMSWYRQDPGLGLRQIYYSMNVEVTDKGDVPEGYKVSRKEKRNFPLILESPSPNQTSLYFCASSPNREGEKLFFGSGTQLSVL.

There are a few counts of this clone. The chain carries TRBV11-1 and TRBJ2-3, with D perhaps matching TRBD2 (6 bases). Germline CDR1 and CDR2: SGHAT and FQDESV (reference sequence). The CDR3 sequence is 17 residues long. V was trimmed by 4 bases and J by 0 bases, leaving 17 bases between them. This CDR3 reads CASSSVAGTPSTDTQYF. Written as DNA, the CDR3 is TGTGCCAGCAGCTCAGTAGCCGGGACTCCTAGCACAGATACGCAGTATTTT.

DNA of the CDR3: TGTGCCAGCAGTCCCGTTTATGGGGCGGATCAGCCCCAGCATTTT. This translates into CASSPVYGADQPQHF. The rearrangement joins TRBV6-5 to TRBJ1-5; tentative D call: TRBD1 (5 bases). The CDR3 spans 15 residues. V lost 5 bases and J lost 5, with 16 bases in between. Germline V CDR1 and CDR2: MNHEY, SVGAGI.

J is TRBJ2-2 and V is TRBV28; 8 nucleotides match TRBD1. V lost 4 bases and J lost 4; bases outside the gene matches: 5. Germline V gene data show CDR1 as MDHEN and CDR2 as SYDVKM. This CDR3 spans 15 amino acids. CDR3 nucleotide sequence: TGTGCCAGCAGTTATGGACAGGGTCTCACCGGGGAGCTGTTTTTT. Translation gives CASSYGQGLTGELFF.

The J gene is TRBJ2-3, the V gene TRBV11-3, with unresolved D. Looked up from germline, CDR1 is SGHNT and CDR2 is YENEEA. Trimming took off 1 base at V and 3 bases at J, with 8 bases between the two ends. The CDR3 covers 14 residues. CDR3 amino acids: CASSLGLETDTQYF. CDR3 coding DNA: TGTGCCAGCAGCTTAGGACTGGAGACAGATACGCAGTATTTT. The full variable domain, in which reference TRBV11-3 and TRBJ2-3 provide the parts outside the CDR3, is EAGVVQSPRYKIIEKKQPVAFWCNPISGHNTLYWYLQNLGQGPELLIRYENEEAVDDSQLPKDRFSAERLKGVDSTLKIQPAELGDSAVYLCASSLGLETDTQYFGPGTRLTVL.

This chain links TRBV25-1 with TRBJ2-2, with TRBD1 identical over 7 bases. This CDR3 is built from 17 residues. The germline V gene encodes CDR1 MGHDK and CDR2 SYGVNS. J lost 0 bases, V lost 2 bases, and 6 bases had no gene match. The CDR3 loop reads CASSERPGTANTGELFF. CDR3 nucleotides: TGTGCCAGCAGTGAACGACCCGGGACAGCGAACACCGGGGAGCTGTTTTTT.

This chain links TRBV9 with TRBJ2-5; 8 nucleotides align to TRBD1. This CDR3 is 13 amino acids long. With V trimmed by 4 bases and J by 3 bases, 2 bases remained unmatched. The germline V gene encodes CDR1 SGDLS and CDR2 YYNGEE. This chain's CDR3 is CASSPTGEETQYF. In DNA form, the CDR3 reads TGTGCCAGCAGCCCGACAGGGGAAGAGACCCAGTACTTC.

The chain uses TRBV11-2 and TRBJ1-4; D is perhaps TRBD1 (5 bases). The CDR3 is 13 amino acids. In germline, CDR1 is SGHAT, CDR2 FQNNGV. V lost 6 bases to trimming and J lost 4 bases, with 9 bases between them. The CDR3: CASSGGNNEKLFF. The CDR3 bases are TGTGCCAGCAGTGGGGGGAATAATGAAAAACTGTTTTTT.

The chain has TRBV28 and TRBJ1-3, with D possibly being TRBD1 (6 bases). The CDR3 consists of 17 residues. V lost 6 bases, J lost 0 bases, and 18 bases lay in between. Germline CDR1 MDHEN, CDR2 SYDVKM. The CDR3 is CASSSLGGRISGNTIYF. CDR3 nucleotides: TGTGCCAGCAGCAGTTTGGGGGGGCGGATCTCTGGAAACACCATATATTTT.

In this sample, this clone turned up a few times. The chain links TRBV6-1 to TRBJ2-5; weak D call: TRBD1 (6 bases). The CDR3 totals 13 residues. Germline CDR1 MNHNS, CDR2 SASEGT. V was shortened by 6 bases and J by 3 bases, with 11 bases between the two germline ends. CDR3 nucleotide sequence: TGTGCCAGCAGGACAGGATTTAAAGAGACCCAGTACTTC. Amino acid sequence: CASRTGFKETQYF.

The chain carries TRBV5-5 and TRBJ2-7, with D tentatively TRBD2 (5 bases). V was cut by 3 bases and J by 3 bases, with 7 bases left in between. The germline gives CDR1 SGHKS, CDR2 YYEKEE (reference sequence). This CDR3 contains 12 residues. CDR3 amino acids: CASSWTVYEQYF. The CDR3 coding sequence is TGTGCCAGCAGCTGGACTGTCTACGAGCAGTACTTC. The complete variable domain, with remaining parts taken from reference TRBV5-5 and TRBJ2-7, reads DAGVTQSPTHLIKTRGQQVTLRCSPISGHKSVSWYQQVLGQGPQFIFQYYEKEERGRGNFPDRFSARQFPNYSSELNVNALLLGDSALYLCASSWTVYEQYFGPGTRLTVT.